This TCR beta chain was recovered during a study of T-cell reconstitution after alpha-beta-depleted transplantation in children. Germline V lookup: CDR1 SGHRS, CDR2 YFSETQ. The CDR3 contains 14 residues. V was shortened by 2 bases and J by 1 base, with 9 bases between the two germline ends. A library of TCRbeta sequences, prepared with unique molecular identifiers, was generated. TCRdb reprocessed the PCR reads with MiXCR, giving one entry per CDR3 protein. There are approximately 240,000 distinct CDR3 sequences in the sample; roughly a tenth occur only once, and less than 8% lies in the top ten. Ten or more counts support this clonotype.

This receptor was identified in a human donor who donated a stem cell graft to a child with acute lymphoblastic leukemia. The sample here was PBMCs from the stem cell graft donor, taken from the stem cell graft. The gene calls are TRBV5-1 and TRBJ1-1; D unresolved. CDR3 nucleotide sequence: TGCGCCAGCAGCTTTGCCTCCGGGAACACTGAAGCTTTCTTT. Amino acid sequence: CASSFASGNTEAFF.